A single sample gave rise to the 14 T cell receptor beta chains below, sequenced in a study of response to subunit inactivated influenza vaccine. TCRdb independently ran MiXCR on the RT-PCR reads; one entry per CDR3 protein. The sample carries roughly 520,000 distinct CDR3 sequences, roughly 27% recorded once. This specimen consisted of CD4+ T cells sorted from PBMCs, obtained roughly 5 days after vaccination. The source is a man aged 50-60 years who received an inactivated influenza vaccine.

The chain has TRBV24-1 and TRBJ2-1; 9 bases fit TRBD1. Unmatched junction bases numbered 8, after V lost 1 base and J lost 8 bases. The germline CDR1 and CDR2 sequences are KGHDR and SFDVKD. CDR3 length equals 16 residues. The CDR3 region is CATSDLTGTGFDEQFF. The CDR3 DNA sequence: TGTGCCACCAGTGATTTAACCGGGACAGGGTTCGATGAGCAGTTCTTC.

The chain links TRBV4-3 to TRBJ2-2; no reliable D call. CDR3 length: 14 residues. The V end was cut by 2 bases, the J end by 4 bases, with 8 bases between. The germline CDR1 and CDR2 sequences are LGHNA and YSLEER. CDR3 loop: CASSQLKTTGELFF. The CDR3 DNA sequence: TGCGCCAGCAGCCAACTCAAAACCACCGGGGAGCTGTTTTTT.

This rearrangement joins TRBV5-1 to TRBJ2-2; D gene uncertain. V lost 1 base and J lost 6, with 10 bases in between. The CDR3 has 14 amino acids. Germline V gives CDR1 SGHRS, CDR2 YFSETQ. CDR3 sequence reads: CASSLSPAAGELFF. For the CDR3, the DNA is TGCGCCAGCAGCTTGTCGCCGGCGGCCGGGGAGCTGTTTTTT.

V usage is TRBV6-1 and J usage is TRBJ2-1, with 13 positions matching TRBD2. Germline trimming cut 6 bases from V and 9 bases from J; bases unmatched to any gene: 8. The CDR3 is made up of 15 amino acids. CDR1 MNHNS and CDR2 SASEGT come from the germline V gene. The CDR3 bases are TGTGCCAGCAGCCCAAGACTAGCGGGAGGAGGTGAGCAGTTCTTC. This gives the protein CASSPRLAGGGEQFF.

This clonotype was seen more than once but under ten times. This chain uses TRBV7-8 with TRBJ1-1, with TRBD1 as a possible D gene (5 bases). Per the germline V gene, CDR1 is SGHVS and CDR2 is FQNEAQ. CDR3 length equals 14 residues. V shed 7 bases and J shed 3 bases, with 15 bases lying between them. CDR3 region: CASTSRGGDTEAFF. CDR3 nucleotide sequence: TGTGCCAGCACCTCGAGGGGAGGGGACACTGAAGCTTTCTTT.

This clonotype was observed a handful of times. The J gene is TRBJ1-2, the V gene TRBV29-1, with a possible D match to TRBD1 (5 bases). Between the trimmed V and J ends, which lost 5 bases and 4 bases, there was a span of 11 bases. Germline V gene data show CDR1 as SQVTM and CDR2 as ANQGSEA. This CDR3 has 12 residues. CDR3 region: CSVWGGVYGYTF. In nucleotides, the CDR3 is TGCAGCGTTTGGGGGGGTGTCTATGGCTACACCTTC.

The chain is built from TRBV5-1 and TRBJ2-5; TRBD2 agrees at 7 bases. V was clipped by 2 bases and J by 4 bases; unmatched bases: 11. The CDR3 spans 16 residues. Germline lookup yields CDR1 SGHRS and CDR2 YFSETQ. Here the CDR3 DNA reads TGCGCCAGCAGCTTCGGACTAGAGATAAAGGGAGAGACCCAGTACTTC. Its translation is CASSFGLEIKGETQYF.

J is TRBJ2-3 and V is TRBV4-2, with 11 bases fitting TRBD1. The CDR3 has 16 amino acids. V dropped 6 bases and J dropped 0; count of bases not matched to a gene: 5. Germline loops: CDR1 LGHNA, CDR2 YNFKEQ. The CDR3: CASSLGQGASTDTQYF. The CDR3 DNA sequence: TGTGCCAGCAGTCTCGGACAGGGGGCGAGCACAGATACGCAGTATTTT.

The rearrangement uses TRBV29-1 and TRBJ2-1, with D possibly matching TRBD2 (5 bases). Trimming left V 6 bases short and J 2 bases short, with 11 bases between. CDR1 is SQVTM and CDR2 is ANQGSEA in the germline V gene. This CDR3 is 13 amino acids long. CDR3 nucleotide sequence: TGCAGCGTCCGCGGGCGCGCCTACAATGAGCAGTTCTTC. Translation gives CSVRGRAYNEQFF.

The chain joins TRBV7-8 to TRBJ2-7, with D possibly TRBD1 on 6 matching bases. The germline V and J ends were trimmed by 4 bases and 4 bases, with 23 bases remaining between them. CDR1 is SGHVS and CDR2 is FQNEAQ in the germline V gene. The length of the CDR3 is 17 residues. Here the CDR3 DNA reads TGTGCCAGCAGCTCAGGCGGACAGATTCGGTTCGTTTACGAGCAGTACTTC. This codes for CASSSGGQIRFVYEQYF.

The gene calls are TRBV4-3 and TRBJ1-3; the D is unclear. V was clipped by 3 bases and J by 1 base, with 7 bases between them. CDR1 and CDR2 from the germline V gene are LGHNA and YSLEER. The length of the CDR3 is 14 residues. CDR3 in amino acids: CASSHRLSGNTIYF. In DNA form, the CDR3 reads TGCGCCAGCAGCCATAGATTGTCTGGAAACACCATATATTTT.

The J gene is TRBJ2-5, the V gene TRBV7-9; TRBD2 is a possible D gene (6 bases). This CDR3 spans 16 amino acids. CDR1 is SEHNR, CDR2 FQNEAQ, per germline (reference sequence). Trimming removed 0 bases at V and 2 bases at J, with 13 bases between. This CDR3 reads CASSLAGLLKQETQYF. In DNA form, the CDR3 reads TGTGCCAGCAGCTTAGCGGGACTCCTAAAACAAGAGACCCAGTACTTC.

This rearrangement joins TRBV6-1 to TRBJ2-3; 13 bases agree with TRBD2. Trimming removed 8 bases from V and 6 bases from J; junction bases left unmatched: 8. This CDR3 spans 15 amino acids. The V gene's germline CDR1 is MNHNS and CDR2 SASEGT. The DNA of the CDR3 is TGTGCCAGCTCCCGGACTAGCGGGGGAAAGGATACGCAGTATTTT. Translating gives CASSRTSGGKDTQYF.

The rearrangement joins TRBV7-9 to TRBJ2-1; TRBD2 aligns across 7 bases. Germline V gene sequence: CDR1 SEHNR, CDR2 FQNEAQ (reference sequence). There are 14 residues in the CDR3. V lost 7 bases, J lost 4 bases, and 7 bases stayed unmatched. Here the CDR3 reads CASTRAGAYNEQFF. CDR3 nucleotide sequence: TGTGCCAGCACCCGGGCGGGAGCTTACAATGAGCAGTTCTTC.